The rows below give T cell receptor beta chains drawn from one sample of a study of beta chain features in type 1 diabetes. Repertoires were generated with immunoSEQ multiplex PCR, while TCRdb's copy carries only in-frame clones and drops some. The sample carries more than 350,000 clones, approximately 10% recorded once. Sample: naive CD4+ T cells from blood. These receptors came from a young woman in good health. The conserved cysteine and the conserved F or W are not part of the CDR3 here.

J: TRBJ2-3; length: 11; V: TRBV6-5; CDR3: ASRASSTDTQY
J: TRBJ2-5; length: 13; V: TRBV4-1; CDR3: ASSRPGRAQETQY
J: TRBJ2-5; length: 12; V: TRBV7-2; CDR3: ASSLMGPWQTQY
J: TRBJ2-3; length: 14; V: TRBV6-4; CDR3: ASSDPTSGRPDTQY
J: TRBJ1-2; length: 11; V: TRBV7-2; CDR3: ASSLREHYGYT
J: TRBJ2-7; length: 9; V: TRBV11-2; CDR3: ASSYLTEQY
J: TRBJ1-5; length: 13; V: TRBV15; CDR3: ATSMPPQMGQPQH
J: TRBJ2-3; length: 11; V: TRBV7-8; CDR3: ASSRPLTDTQY
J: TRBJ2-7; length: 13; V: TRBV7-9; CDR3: ASSLASGSSYEQY
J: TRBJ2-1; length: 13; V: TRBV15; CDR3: ATSRKATSGSEQF
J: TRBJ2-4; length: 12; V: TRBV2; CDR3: ASSVFSGSPIQY
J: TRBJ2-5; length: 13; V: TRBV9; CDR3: ASSPGDGTSVTQY
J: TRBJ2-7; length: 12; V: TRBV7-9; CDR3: ASSELAGGLEQY
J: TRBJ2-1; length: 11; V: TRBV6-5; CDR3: ASSDGTGGEQF
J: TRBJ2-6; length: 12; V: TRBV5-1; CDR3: ASRDSTGANVLT
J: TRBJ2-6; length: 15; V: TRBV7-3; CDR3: ASRDPKTSSGANVLT
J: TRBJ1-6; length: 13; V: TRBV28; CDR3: ASSLLDRGLSPLH
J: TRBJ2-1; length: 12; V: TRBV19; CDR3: ASSIIRGHNEQF
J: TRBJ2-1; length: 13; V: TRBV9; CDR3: ASSPKGQKNNEQF
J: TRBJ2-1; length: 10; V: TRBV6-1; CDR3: ASRTKAYEQF
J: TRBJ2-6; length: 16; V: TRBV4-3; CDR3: ASSQDPWGGPGANVLT
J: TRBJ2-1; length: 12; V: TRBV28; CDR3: ASMGPGASNEQF
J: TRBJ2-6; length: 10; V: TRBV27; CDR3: ASSFHFGVLT
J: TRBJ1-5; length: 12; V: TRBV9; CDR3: ASSPTGANQPQH
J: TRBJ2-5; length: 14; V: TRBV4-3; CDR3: ASSQEPRPTLETQY
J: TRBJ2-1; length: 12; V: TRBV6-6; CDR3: ASSYDPAYNEQF